This T cell receptor beta chain appears in the sequencing data of a study of identical twins' blood T cells. Overall study findings and caveats: Twins shared about as many clonotypes as their cloneset sizes predicted.

Six healthy women, forming three identical twin pairs, donated samples. The CDR3 spans 15 residues. The germline gives CDR1 SGHRS, CDR2 YFSETQ. The germline V and J ends were trimmed by 1 base and 4 bases, with 15 bases remaining between them. MiXCR was run by TCRdb on the 5' RACE reads, yielding one entry per CDR3 protein. The table shows 400,000 or so distinct CDR3 sequences, with about 28% occurring only once. As for this clonotype: Its antigen is as yet unknown.

Sample: PBMCs. V is TRBV5-1 and J is TRBJ2-7; D perhaps matches TRBD1 (6 bases). The TCR sequence derives from a woman between 18 and 49 years old in good health. Here the CDR3 reads CASSLSGGSRYEQYF. In DNA form, the CDR3 reads TGCGCCAGCAGCTTGAGTGGGGGCAGCAGGTACGAGCAGTACTTC.